This TCR beta chain was profiled in a study of human T cells and chemical hapten exposure. General study points: Donor immune responses may differ from healthy people's, since all donors had alopecia.

CDR1 is SQVTM, CDR2 ANQGSEA, per germline. The CDR3 is made up of 19 amino acids. Trimming cost V 6 bases and J 0 bases; bases outside gene matches: 20. This clonotype was detected many times. Its specificity is not known. Specified time point: pre-sensitization, week 0. The treatment denotes: therapeutic diphenylcyclopropenone sensitization with weekly scalp DPC. Blood draws came first, before each patch test. Donors were 18 to 70-year-old alopecia patients suitable for DPC. TCRdb ran MiXCR on the RACE reads and lists one entry per CDR3 protein. The sample contains about 70,000 distinct CDR3 sequences, around 9.9% of which appear only once.

The origin of this receptor is a woman aged 50 to 65 with alopecia areata. Some clones in this sample may be carry-over from other donors' samples. This sequence joins TRBV29-1 and TRBJ2-5; TRBD1 matches 9 bases. The sample consisted of whole blood, taken in connection with sensitization to the hapten diphenylcyclopropenone (DPC). In DNA, the CDR3 is TGCAGCGTCTTTGGTATTACGTCTGGACAGGGGACATACCAAGAGACCCAGTACTTC. This codes for CSVFGITSGQGTYQETQYF.